This TCR beta chain was sequenced during a study of T cells in localized non-small cell lung cancer. J lost 2 bases, V lost 3 bases, and 7 bases had no gene match. The CDR3 sequence is 16 residues long. Germline loops: CDR1 SGDLS, CDR2 YYNGEE. Profiling relied on immunoSEQ multiplex PCR, and the TCRdb table lists in-frame clones only, not all of them. The sample yields some 22,000 clones, roughly 90% seen once. The sequence was obtained from a male donor at least 60 years old with stage I squamous cell lung carcinoma. The sequenced sample was peripheral blood, obtained before any cancer treatment. The rearrangement links TRBV9 to TRBJ1-2; 10 positions match TRBD1. CDR3 nucleotide sequence: TGTGCCAGCAGCGAAAACCGGGACAGGGGCAACTATGGCTACACCTTC. Its protein product is CASSENRDRGNYGYTF.